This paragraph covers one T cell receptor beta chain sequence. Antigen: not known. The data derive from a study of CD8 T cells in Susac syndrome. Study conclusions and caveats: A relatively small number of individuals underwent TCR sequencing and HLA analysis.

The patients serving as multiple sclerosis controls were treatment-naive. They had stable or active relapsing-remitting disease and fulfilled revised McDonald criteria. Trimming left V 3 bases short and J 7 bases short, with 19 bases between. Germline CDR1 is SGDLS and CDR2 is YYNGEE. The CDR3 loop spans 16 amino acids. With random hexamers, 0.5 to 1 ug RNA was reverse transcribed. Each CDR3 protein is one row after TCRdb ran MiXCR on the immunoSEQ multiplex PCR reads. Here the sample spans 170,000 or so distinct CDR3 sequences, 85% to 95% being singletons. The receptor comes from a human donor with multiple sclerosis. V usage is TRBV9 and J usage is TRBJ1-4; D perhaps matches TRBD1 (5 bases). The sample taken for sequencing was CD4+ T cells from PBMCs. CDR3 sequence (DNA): TGTGCCAGCAGCGCGTGGAACGGGGCGCCAGGTGAAAAACTGTTTTTT. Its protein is CASSAWNGAPGEKLFF.